The T cell receptor (beta chain) described here comes from a study of blood T cell repertoires in COVID-19. Study background: The United States, Italy and Spain provided the acute and convalescent COVID-19 samples. PBMCs, B-cell-depleted T cells, or T cells provided the cDNA or gDNA that made up the material.

Measured with immunoSEQ multiplex PCR; TCRdb has only the in-frame clones, and not every one. The sample records 200,000 to 300,000 clones, 80% to 90% being singletons. Germline CDR1 reads MNHEY; CDR2 reads SMNVEV (reference sequence). The CDR3 extends over 15 amino acids. The V gene end was trimmed by 6 bases and the J gene end by 7 bases; junction bases not matched to a gene: 10. Seattle cases were enrolled at active infection and followed longitudinally. The TCR sequence derives from a woman of 80 years or more with COVID-19, enrolled during active disease. The rearrangement uses TRBV27 and TRBJ1-5; 9 bases map to TRBD1. The sequenced sample consisted of peripheral blood. This chain's CDR3 is CASSLGQGQGQPQHF. In DNA form, the CDR3 reads TGTGCCAGCAGCCTCGGACAGGGGCAGGGACAGCCCCAGCATTTT.